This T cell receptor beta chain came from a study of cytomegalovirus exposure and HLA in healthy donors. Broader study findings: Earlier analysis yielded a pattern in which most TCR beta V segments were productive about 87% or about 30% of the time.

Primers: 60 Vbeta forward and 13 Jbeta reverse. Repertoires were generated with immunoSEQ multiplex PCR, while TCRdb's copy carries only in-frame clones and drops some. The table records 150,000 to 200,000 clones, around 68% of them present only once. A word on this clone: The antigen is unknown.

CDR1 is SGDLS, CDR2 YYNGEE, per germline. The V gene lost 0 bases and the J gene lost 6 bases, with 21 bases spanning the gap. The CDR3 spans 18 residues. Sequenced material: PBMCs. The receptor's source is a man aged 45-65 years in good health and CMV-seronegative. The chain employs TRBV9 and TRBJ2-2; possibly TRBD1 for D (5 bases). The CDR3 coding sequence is TGTGCCAGCAGCGTAGGTACCCCAGGGAAACCCCTTCCCGGGGAGCTGTTTTTT. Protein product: CASSVGTPGKPLPGELFF.